This entry describes one T cell receptor beta chain. Antigen specificity is unknown. There are 19 residues in the CDR3. Per the germline V gene, CDR1 is SGHRS and CDR2 is YFSETQ. With V trimmed by 1 base and J by 7 bases, 17 bases remained unmatched. Assay: immunoSEQ multiplex PCR; the TCRdb copy retains only in-frame clones and omits some. The data show about 20,000 clones, under 95% seen once. The source of the sample is a study of brain T cells in children with intractable seizures. Regarding the study as a whole: Viral specificity was inferred only from CDR3 similarity; HCMV serostatus was unknown. Pre- and post-surgery blood differed in depth, so pre-surgery absences may be undersampling.

At least one anti-epileptic drug was given before surgery. The sample in question was peripheral blood, obtained at surgery. The chain carries TRBV5-1 and TRBJ2-5; 12 bases fit TRBD2. The receptor was isolated from a boy aged 10-17 years with focal cortical dysplasia and intractable seizures. This CDR3 reads CASSLNPLAGGLSGGTQYF. CDR3 nucleotide sequence: TGCGCCAGCAGCTTGAACCCTCTAGCGGGGGGGCTTTCGGGCGGGACCCAGTACTTC. The full variable domain, rest sourced from reference TRBV5-1 and TRBJ2-5, is KAGVTQTPRYLIKTRGQQVTLSCSPISGHRSVSWYQQTPGQGLQFLFEYFSETQRNKGNFPGRFSGRQFSNSRSEMNVSTLELGDSALYLCASSLNPLAGGLSGGTQYFGPGTRLLVL.